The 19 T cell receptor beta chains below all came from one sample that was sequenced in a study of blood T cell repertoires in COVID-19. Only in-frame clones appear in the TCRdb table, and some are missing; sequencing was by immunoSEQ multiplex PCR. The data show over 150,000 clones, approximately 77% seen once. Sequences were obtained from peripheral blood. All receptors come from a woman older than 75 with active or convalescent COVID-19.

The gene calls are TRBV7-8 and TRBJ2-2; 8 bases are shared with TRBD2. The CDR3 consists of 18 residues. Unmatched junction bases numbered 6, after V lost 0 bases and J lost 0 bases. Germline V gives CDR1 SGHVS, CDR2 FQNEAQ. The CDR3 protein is CASSLATSGPANTGELFF. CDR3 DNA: TGTGCCAGCAGCTTAGCCACTAGCGGACCTGCGAACACCGGGGAGCTGTTTTTT. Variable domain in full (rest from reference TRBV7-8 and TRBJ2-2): GAGVSQSPRYKVAKRGQDVALRCDPISGHVSLFWYQQALGQGPEFLTYFQNEAQLDKSGLPSDRFFAERPEGSVSTLKIQRTQQEDSAVYLCASSLATSGPANTGELFFGEGSRLTVL.

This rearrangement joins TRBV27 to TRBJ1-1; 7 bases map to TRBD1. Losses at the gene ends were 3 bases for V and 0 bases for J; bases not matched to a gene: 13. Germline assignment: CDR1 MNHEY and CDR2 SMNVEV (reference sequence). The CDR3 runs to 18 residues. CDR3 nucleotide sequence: TGTGCCAGCAGTTTGCGACGCAACAGGGGCCGGATGAACACTGAAGCTTTCTTT. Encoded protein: CASSLRRNRGRMNTEAFF.

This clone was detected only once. The CDR3 DNA reads TGTGCCACCAGCAGCGTCGCGGCGGGCTATGGCTACACCTTC. Translated: CATSSVAAGYGYTF. J is TRBJ1-2 and V is TRBV15, with D uncertain. The ends were cut back, 3 bases at V and 4 bases at J, with 12 bases in the middle. Germline assignment: CDR1 LNHNV and CDR2 YYDKDF (reference sequence). The length of the CDR3 is 14 residues.

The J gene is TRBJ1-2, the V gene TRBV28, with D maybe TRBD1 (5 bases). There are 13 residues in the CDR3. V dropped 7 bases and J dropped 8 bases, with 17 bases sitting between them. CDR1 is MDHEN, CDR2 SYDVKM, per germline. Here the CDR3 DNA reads TGTGCCAGCACTCCAGGGTATTGGCGGGGCTACACCTTC. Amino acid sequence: CASTPGYWRGYTF.

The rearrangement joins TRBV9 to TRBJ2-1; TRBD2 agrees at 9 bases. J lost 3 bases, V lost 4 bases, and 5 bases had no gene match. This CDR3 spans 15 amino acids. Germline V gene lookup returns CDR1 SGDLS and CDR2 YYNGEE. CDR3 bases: TGTGCCAGCAGCCCGACTAGCGGAAGCTACAATGAGCAGTTCTTC. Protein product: CASSPTSGSYNEQFF.

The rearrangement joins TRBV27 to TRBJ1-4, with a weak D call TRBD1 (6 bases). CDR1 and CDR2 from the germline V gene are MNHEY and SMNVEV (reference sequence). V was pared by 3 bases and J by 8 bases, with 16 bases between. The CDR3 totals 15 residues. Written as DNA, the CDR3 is TGTGCCAGCAGTTTTACAGGGTTTGAGGGCGAAAAACTGTTTTTT. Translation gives CASSFTGFEGEKLFF.

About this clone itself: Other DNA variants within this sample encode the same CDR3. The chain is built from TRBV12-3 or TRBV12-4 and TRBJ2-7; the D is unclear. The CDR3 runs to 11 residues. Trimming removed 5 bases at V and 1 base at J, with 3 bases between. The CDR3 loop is CASSQSYEQYF. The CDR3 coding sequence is TGTGCCAGCAGTCAGTCCTACGAGCAGTACTTC.

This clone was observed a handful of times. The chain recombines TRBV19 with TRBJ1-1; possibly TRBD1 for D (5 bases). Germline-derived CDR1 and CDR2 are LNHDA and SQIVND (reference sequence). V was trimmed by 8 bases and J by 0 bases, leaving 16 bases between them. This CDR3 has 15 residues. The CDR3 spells CASRSGGDLNTEAFF. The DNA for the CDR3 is TGTGCCAGTCGTTCGGGGGGGGACCTGAACACTGAAGCTTTCTTT. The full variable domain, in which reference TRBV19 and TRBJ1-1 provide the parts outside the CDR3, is DGGITQSPKYLFRKEGQNVTLSCEQNLNHDAMYWYRQDPGQGLRLIYYSQIVNDFQKGDIAEGYSVSREKKESFPLTVTSAQKNPTAFYLCASRSGGDLNTEAFFGQGTRLTVV.

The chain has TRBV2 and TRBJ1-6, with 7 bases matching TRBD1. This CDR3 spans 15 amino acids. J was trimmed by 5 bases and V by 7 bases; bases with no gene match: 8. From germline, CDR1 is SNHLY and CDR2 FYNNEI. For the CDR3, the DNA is TGTGCCAGCAACCTCCGGGACAGAAATAATTCACCCCTCCACTTT. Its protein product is CASNLRDRNNSPLHF.

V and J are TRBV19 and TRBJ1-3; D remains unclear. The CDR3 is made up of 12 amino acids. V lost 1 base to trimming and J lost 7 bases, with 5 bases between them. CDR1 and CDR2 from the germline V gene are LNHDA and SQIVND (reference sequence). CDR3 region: CASSIGGNTIYF. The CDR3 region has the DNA TGTGCCAGTAGTATAGGCGGCAACACCATATATTTT.

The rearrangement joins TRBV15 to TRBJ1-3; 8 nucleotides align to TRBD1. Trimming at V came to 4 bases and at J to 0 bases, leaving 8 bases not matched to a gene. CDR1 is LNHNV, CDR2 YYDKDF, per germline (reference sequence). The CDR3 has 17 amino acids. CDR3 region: CATSNHRGTRSGNTIYF. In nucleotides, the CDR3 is TGTGCCACCAGCAACCACAGGGGGACCCGCTCTGGAAACACCATATATTTT.

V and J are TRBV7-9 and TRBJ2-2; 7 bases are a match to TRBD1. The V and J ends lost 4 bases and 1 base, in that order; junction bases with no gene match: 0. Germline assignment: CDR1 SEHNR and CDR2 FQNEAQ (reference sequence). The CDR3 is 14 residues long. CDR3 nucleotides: TGTGCCAGCAGCTGGACAGGGAACACCGGGGAGCTGTTTTTT. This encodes CASSWTGNTGELFF. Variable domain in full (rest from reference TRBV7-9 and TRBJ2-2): DTGVSQNPRHKITKRGQNVTFRCDPISEHNRLYWYRQTLGQGPEFLTYFQNEAQLEKSRLLSDRFSAERPKGSFSTLEIQRTEQGDSAMYLCASSWTGNTGELFFGEGSRLTVL.

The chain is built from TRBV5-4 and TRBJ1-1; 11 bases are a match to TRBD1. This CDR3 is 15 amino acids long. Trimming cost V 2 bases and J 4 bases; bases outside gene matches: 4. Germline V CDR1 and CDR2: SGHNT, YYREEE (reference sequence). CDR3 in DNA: TGTGCCAGCAGCTTCCGGGACAGGGGGAGCACTGAAGCTTTCTTT. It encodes CASSFRDRGSTEAFF. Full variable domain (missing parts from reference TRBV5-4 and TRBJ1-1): ETGVTQSPTHLIKTRGQQVTLRCSSQSGHNTVSWYQQALGQGPQFIFQYYREEENGRGNFPPRFSGLQFPNYSSELNVNALELDDSALYLCASSFRDRGSTEAFFGQGTRLTVV.

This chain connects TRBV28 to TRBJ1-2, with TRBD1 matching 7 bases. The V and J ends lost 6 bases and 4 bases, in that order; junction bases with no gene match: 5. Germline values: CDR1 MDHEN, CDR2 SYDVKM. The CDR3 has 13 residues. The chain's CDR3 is CASRAGGVYGYTF. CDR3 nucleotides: TGTGCCAGCAGAGCAGGGGGTGTCTATGGCTACACCTTC.

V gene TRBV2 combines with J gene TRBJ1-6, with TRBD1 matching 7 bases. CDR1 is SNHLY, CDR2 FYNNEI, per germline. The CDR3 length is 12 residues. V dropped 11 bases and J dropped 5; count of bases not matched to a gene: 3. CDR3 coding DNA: TGTGCCGGAGACAGGGATAATTCACCCCTCCACTTT. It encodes CAGDRDNSPLHF.

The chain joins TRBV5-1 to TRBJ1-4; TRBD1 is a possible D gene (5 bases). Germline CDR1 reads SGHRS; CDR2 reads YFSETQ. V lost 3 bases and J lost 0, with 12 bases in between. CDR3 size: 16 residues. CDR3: CASSWAGGTTNEKLFF. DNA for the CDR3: TGCGCCAGCAGCTGGGCCGGGGGGACAACTAATGAAAAACTGTTTTTT.

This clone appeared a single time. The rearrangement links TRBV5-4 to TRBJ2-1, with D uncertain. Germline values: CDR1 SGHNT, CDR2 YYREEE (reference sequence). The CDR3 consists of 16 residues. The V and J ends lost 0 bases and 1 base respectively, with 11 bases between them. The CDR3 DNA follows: TGTGCCAGCAGCTTGGCCGCGCGAAGATCCTACAATGAGCAGTTCTTC. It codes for CASSLAARRSYNEQFF. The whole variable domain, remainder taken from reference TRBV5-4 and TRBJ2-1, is ETGVTQSPTHLIKTRGQQVTLRCSSQSGHNTVSWYQQALGQGPQFIFQYYREEENGRGNFPPRFSGLQFPNYSSELNVNALELDDSALYLCASSLAARRSYNEQFFGPGTRLTVL.

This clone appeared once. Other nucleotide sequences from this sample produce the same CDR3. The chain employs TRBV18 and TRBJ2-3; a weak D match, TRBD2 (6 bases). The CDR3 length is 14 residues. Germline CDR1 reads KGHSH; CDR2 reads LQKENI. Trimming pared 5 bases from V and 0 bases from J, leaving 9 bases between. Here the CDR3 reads CASSNSGSTDTQYF. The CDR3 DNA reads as TGTGCCAGCTCAAATAGCGGAAGCACAGATACGCAGTATTTT.

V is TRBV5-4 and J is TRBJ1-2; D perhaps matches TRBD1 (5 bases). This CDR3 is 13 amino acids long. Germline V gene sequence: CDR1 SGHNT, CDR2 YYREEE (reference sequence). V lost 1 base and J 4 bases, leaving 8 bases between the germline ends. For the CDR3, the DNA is TGTGCCAGCAGCTTGAGGAGGGGCTATGGCTACACCTTC. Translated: CASSLRRGYGYTF. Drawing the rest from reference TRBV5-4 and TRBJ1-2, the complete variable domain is ETGVTQSPTHLIKTRGQQVTLRCSSQSGHNTVSWYQQALGQGPQFIFQYYREEENGRGNFPPRFSGLQFPNYSSELNVNALELDDSALYLCASSLRRGYGYTFGSGTRLTVV.